The present TCR beta chain was sequenced within a study of CD8+ T cells in alopecia areata. RNA was extracted and reverse transcribed into cDNA as the sequencing template. Repertoires were generated with immunoSEQ multiplex PCR, while TCRdb's copy carries only in-frame clones and drops some. The table has over 150,000 clones, around three fifths seen once. Treatment indicated: oral pan-JAK inhibitor, 5-10 mg twice daily. It was from PBMCs that CD4+ and CD8+ T cells were sorted. The CDR3 consists of 13 residues. V trimming: 4 bases; J trimming: 2 bases; junction bases outside the gene matches: 2. The V gene's germline CDR1 is SGHRS and CDR2 YFSETQ.

The sequences come from CD8+ T cells sorted from blood, collected at week 24, from a patient treated with tofacitinib. This receptor was obtained from a human donor with alopecia areata. The chain employs TRBV5-1 and TRBJ2-7; 8 bases match TRBD2. This CDR3 is CASSPGGAYEQYF. The CDR3 DNA sequence: TGCGCCAGCAGCCCCGGGGGGGCCTACGAGCAGTACTTC.